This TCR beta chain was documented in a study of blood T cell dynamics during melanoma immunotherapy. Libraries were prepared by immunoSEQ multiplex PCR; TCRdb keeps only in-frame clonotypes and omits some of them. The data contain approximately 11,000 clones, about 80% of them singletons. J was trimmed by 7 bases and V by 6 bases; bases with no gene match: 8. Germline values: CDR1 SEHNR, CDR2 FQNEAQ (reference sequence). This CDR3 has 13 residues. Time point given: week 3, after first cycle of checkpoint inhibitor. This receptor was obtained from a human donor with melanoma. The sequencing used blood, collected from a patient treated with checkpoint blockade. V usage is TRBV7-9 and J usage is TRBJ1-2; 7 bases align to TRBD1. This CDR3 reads CASSLQGTRGYTF. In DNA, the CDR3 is TGTGCCAGCAGTTTACAGGGGACGCGTGGCTACACCTTC.